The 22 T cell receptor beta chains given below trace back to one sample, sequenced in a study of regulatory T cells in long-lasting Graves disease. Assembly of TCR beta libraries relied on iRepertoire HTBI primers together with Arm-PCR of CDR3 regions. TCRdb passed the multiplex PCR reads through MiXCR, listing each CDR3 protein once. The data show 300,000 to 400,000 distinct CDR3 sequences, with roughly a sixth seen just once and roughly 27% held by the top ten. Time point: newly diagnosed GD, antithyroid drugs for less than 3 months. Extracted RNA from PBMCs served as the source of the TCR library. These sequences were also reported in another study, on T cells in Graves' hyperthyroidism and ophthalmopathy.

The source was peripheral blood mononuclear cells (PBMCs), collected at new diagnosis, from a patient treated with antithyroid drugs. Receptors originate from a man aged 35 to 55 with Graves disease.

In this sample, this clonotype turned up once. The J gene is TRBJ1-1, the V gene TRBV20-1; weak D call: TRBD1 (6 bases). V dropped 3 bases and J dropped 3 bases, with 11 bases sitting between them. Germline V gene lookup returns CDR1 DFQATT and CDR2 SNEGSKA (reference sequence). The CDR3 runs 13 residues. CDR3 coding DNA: TGCAGTGCTAGGGGGGGGGGGCACACTGAAGCTTTCTTT. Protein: CSARGGGHTEAFF.

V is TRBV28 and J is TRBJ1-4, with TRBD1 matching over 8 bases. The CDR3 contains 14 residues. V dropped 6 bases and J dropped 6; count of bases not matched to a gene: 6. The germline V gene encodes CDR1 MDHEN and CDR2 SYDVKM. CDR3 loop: CASSLPTGDEKLFF. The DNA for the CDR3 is TGTGCCAGCAGCCTCCCGACAGGGGATGAAAAACTGTTTTTT.

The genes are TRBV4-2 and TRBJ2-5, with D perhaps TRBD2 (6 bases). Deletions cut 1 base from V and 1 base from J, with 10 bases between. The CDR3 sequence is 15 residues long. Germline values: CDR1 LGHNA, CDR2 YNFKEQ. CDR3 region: CASSQGSGRQETQYF. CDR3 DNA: TGTGCCAGCAGCCAAGGGAGCGGGCGCCAAGAGACCCAGTACTTC.

CDR3 in amino acids: CASSADRDRPTHPDTQYF. CDR3 bases: TGTGCCAGCAGCGCGGACAGGGACAGACCCACCCACCCAGATACGCAGTATTTT. The chain carries TRBV7-3 and TRBJ2-3; 8 bases are a match to TRBD1. CDR3 length: 18 amino acids. Germline V CDR1 and CDR2: SGHTA, FQGTGA. J was trimmed by 4 bases and V by 5 bases; bases with no gene match: 17.

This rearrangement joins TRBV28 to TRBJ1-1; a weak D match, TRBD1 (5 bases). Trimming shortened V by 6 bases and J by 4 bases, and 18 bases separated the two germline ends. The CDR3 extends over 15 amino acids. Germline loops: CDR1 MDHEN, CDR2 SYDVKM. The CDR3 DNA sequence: TGTGCCAGCAGACTGGGGGGGGATTGGAGCACTGAAGCTTTCTTT. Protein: CASRLGGDWSTEAFF.

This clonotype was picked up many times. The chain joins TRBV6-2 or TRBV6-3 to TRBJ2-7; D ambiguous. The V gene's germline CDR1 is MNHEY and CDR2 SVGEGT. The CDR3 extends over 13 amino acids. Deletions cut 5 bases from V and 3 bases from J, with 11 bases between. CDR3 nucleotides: TGTGCCAGCAGTCCAGCCAGGCACTACGAGCAGTACTTC. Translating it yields CASSPARHYEQYF.

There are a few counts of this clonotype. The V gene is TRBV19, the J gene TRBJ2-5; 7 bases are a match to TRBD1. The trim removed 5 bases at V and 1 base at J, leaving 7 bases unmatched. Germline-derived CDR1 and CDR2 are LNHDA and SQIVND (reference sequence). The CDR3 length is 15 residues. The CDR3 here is CASSSRGTVQETQYF. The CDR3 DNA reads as TGTGCCAGTAGTTCCCGAGGGACAGTCCAAGAGACCCAGTACTTC.

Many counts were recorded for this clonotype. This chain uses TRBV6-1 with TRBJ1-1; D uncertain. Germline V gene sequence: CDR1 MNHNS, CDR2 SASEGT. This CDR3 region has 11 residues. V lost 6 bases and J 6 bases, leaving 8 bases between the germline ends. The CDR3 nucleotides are TGTGCCAGCAGCCCCTACGCTGAAGCTTTCTTT. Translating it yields CASSPYAEAFF.

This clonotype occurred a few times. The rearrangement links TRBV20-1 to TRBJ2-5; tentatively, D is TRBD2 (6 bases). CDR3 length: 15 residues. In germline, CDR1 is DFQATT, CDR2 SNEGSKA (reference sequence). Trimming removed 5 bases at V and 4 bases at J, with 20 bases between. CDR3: CSASPPGLIRETQYF. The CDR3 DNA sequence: TGCAGTGCTTCCCCCCCCGGACTAATAAGAGAGACCCAGTACTTC.

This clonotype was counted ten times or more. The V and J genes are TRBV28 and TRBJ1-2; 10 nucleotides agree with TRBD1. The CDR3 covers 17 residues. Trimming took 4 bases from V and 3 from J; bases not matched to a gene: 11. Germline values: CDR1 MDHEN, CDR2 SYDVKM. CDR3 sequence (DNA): TGTGCCAGCAGTTCCCGGAGGGACAGGGGCGTTGACTATGGCTACACCTTC. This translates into CASSSRRDRGVDYGYTF.

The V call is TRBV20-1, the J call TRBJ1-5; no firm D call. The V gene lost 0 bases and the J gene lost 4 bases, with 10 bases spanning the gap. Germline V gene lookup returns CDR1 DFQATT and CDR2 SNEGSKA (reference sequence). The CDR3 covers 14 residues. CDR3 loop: CSARDRRENQPQHF. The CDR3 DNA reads TGCAGTGCTAGAGATCGCCGGGAAAATCAGCCCCAGCATTTT.

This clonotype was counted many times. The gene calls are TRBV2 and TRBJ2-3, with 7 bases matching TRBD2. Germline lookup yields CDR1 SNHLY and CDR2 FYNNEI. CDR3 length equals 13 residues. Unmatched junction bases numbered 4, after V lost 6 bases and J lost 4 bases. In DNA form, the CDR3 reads TGTGCCAGCAGCCCCACTAGCGCAGATACGCAGTATTTT. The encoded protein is CASSPTSADTQYF.

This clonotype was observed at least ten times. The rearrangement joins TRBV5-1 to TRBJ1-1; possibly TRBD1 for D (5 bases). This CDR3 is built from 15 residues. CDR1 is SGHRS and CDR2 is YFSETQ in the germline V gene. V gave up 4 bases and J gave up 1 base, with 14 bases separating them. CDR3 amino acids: CASSEGRVSNTEAFF. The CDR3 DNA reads TGCGCCAGCAGCGAAGGCAGGGTGTCGAACACTGAAGCTTTCTTT.

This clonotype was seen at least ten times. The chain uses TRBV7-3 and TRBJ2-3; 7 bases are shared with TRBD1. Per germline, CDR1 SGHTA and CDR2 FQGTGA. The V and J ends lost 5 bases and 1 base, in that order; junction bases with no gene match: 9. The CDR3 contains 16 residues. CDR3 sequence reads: CASSAGVDRRTDTQYF. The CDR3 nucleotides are TGTGCCAGCAGCGCCGGAGTGGACAGGCGCACAGATACGCAGTATTTT.

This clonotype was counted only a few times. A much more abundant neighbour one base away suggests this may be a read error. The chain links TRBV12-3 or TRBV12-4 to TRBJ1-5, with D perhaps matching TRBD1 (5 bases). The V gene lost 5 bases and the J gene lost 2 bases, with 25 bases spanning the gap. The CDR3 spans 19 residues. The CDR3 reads CASSLIARFRGSGNQPQHF. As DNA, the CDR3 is TGTGCCAGCAGTCTCATAGCCCGATTTAGGGGCTCGGGCAATCAGCCCCAGCATTTT.

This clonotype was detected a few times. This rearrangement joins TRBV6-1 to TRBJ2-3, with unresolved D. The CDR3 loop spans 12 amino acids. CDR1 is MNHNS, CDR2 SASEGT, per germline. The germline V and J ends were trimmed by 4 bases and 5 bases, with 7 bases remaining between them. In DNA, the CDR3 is TGTGCCAGCAGTGCCCCCCGAGATACGCAGTATTTT. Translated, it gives CASSAPRDTQYF.

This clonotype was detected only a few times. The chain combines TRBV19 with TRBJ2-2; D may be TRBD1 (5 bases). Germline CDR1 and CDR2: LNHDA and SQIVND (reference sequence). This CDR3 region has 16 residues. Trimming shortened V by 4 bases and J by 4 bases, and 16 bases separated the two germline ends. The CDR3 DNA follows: TGTGCCAGTAGTAGTGGCAGGGCCACTGGCACCGGGGAGCTGTTTTTT. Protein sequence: CASSSGRATGTGELFF. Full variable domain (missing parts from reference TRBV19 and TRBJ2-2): DGGITQSPKYLFRKEGQNVTLSCEQNLNHDAMYWYRQDPGQGLRLIYYSQIVNDFQKGDIAEGYSVSREKKESFPLTVTSAQKNPTAFYLCASSSGRATGTGELFFGEGSRLTVL.

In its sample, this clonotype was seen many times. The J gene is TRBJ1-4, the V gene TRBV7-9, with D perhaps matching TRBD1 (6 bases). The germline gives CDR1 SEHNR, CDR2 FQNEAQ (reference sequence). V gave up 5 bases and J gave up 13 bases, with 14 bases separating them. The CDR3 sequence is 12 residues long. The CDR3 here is CASSVRGTALFF. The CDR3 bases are TGTGCCAGCAGCGTCAGGGGTACCGCACTGTTTTTT.

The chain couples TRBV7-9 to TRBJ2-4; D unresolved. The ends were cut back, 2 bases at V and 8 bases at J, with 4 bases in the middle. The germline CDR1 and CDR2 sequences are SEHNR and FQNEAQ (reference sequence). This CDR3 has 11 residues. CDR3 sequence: CASSLSDIQYF. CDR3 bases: TGTGCCAGCAGCTTAAGTGACATTCAGTACTTC. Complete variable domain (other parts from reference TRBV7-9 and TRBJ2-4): DTGVSQNPRHKITKRGQNVTFRCDPISEHNRLYWYRQTLGQGPEFLTYFQNEAQLEKSRLLSDRFSAERPKGSFSTLEIQRTEQGDSAMYLCASSLSDIQYFGAGTRLSVL.

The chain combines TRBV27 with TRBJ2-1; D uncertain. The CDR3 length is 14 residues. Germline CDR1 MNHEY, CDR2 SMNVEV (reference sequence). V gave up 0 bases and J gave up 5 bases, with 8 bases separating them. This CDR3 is CASSLSGSNNEQFF. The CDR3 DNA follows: TGTGCCAGCAGTTTATCAGGCTCAAACAATGAGCAGTTCTTC.

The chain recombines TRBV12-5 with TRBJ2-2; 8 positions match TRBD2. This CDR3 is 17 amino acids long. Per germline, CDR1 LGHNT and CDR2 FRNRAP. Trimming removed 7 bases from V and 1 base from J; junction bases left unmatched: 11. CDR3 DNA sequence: TGTGCTAGTGCCCTGCGGCTCGGGGGGGGGAACACCGGGGAGCTGTTTTTT. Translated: CASALRLGGGNTGELFF. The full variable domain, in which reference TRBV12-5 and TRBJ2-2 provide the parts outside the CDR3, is DARVTQTPRHKVTEMGQEVTMRCQPILGHNTVFWYRQTMMQGLELLAYFRNRAPLDDSGMPKDRFSAEMPDATLATLKIQPSEPRDSAVYFCASALRLGGGNTGELFFGEGSRLTVL.

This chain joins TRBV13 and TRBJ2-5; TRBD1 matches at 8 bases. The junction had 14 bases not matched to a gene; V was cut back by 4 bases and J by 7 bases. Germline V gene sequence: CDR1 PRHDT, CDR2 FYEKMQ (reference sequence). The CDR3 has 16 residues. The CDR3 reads CASSSSTRDRRWTQYF. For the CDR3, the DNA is TGTGCCAGCAGCTCCTCGACCAGGGACAGGCGTTGGACCCAGTACTTC. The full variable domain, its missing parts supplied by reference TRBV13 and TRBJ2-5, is AAGVIQSPRHLIKEKRETATLKCYPIPRHDTVYWYQQGPGQDPQFLISFYEKMQSDKGSIPDRFSAQQFSDYHSELNMSSLELGDSALYFCASSSSTRDRRWTQYFGPGTRLLVL.